These 11 T cell receptor beta chains share one sample of origin, sequenced in a study of cytomegalovirus exposure and HLA in healthy donors (dated by TCRdb to 2016 to 2017). Library creation used the immunoSEQ multiplex PCR assay. The multiplex PCR relied on a mix of 60 forward primers for TCR Vbeta segments and 13 reverse primers for TCR Jbeta segments. TCRdb holds this immuneACCESS table with in-frame rearrangements only. Some clones are missing; in checked studies, unresolved V genes explain under half, and the rest has no known cause. Recorded for this sample are about 140,000 clones; around 72% of them occurred a single time. The top ten clonotypes cover about 1.2% of the sample. Sequencing was carried out using PBMCs. Receptors were obtained from a woman between 40 and 50 years old in good health and CMV-seronegative.

V gene TRBV5-4 combines with J gene TRBJ2-1, with a weak D call TRBD1 (6 bases). Trimming took 0 bases from V and 4 from J, leaving 14 bases between them. The CDR3 extends over 16 amino acids. The germline V gene has CDR1 SGHNT and CDR2 YYREEE (reference sequence). The CDR3, as DNA: TGTGCCAGCAGCTTGGCCGTTGGGGGCACTTACAATGAGCAGTTCTTC. As protein: CASSLAVGGTYNEQFF.

The gene calls are TRBV9 and TRBJ2-3; 7 bases map to TRBD2. The CDR3 is 15 residues long. Germline assignment: CDR1 SGDLS and CDR2 YYNGEE. The J segment lost 0 bases and the V segment lost 4 bases, leaving 5 bases of the junction unmatched. The CDR3 DNA reads TGTGCCAGCAGCTACAGCGGGACTAGCACAGATACGCAGTATTTT. It specifies CASSYSGTSTDTQYF.

In this sample, this clone turned up a few times. This chain connects TRBV7-9 to TRBJ1-1; the D gene is possibly TRBD1 (5 bases). Germline V lookup: CDR1 SEHNR, CDR2 FQNEAQ (reference sequence). Trimming removed 11 bases at V and 3 bases at J, with 16 bases between. The CDR3 is 13 amino acids. The CDR3 protein is CAGGSTWDTEAFF. The CDR3 coding sequence is TGTGCCGGGGGGAGTACATGGGACACTGAAGCTTTCTTT.

A remark on this clone: This specimen includes other DNA sequences encoding the same CDR3. The J gene is TRBJ1-6, the V gene TRBV5-1; D unresolved. Per germline, CDR1 SGHRS and CDR2 YFSETQ. Trimming took 0 bases from V and 8 from J, leaving 6 bases between them. The CDR3 totals 13 residues. CDR3 coding DNA: TGCGCCAGCAGCTTGGCAGGATATTCACCCCTCCACTTT. It yields the protein CASSLAGYSPLHF.

V and J are TRBV7-6 and TRBJ1-6, with 7 positions matching TRBD1. This CDR3 has 16 amino acids. Germline CDR1 and CDR2: SGHVS and FNYEAQ. V lost 5 bases to trimming and J lost 6 bases; unmatched junction nucleotides: 10. This CDR3 is CASSDRDRAINSPLHF. CDR3 sequence (DNA): TGTGCCAGCAGCGACCGGGACAGAGCTATTAATTCACCCCTCCACTTT.

This clone was seen a handful of times. The chain uses TRBV27 and TRBJ1-1; 9 nucleotides agree with TRBD1. J lost 1 base, V lost 5 bases, and 14 bases had no gene match. The CDR3 is 18 residues long. In germline, CDR1 is MNHEY, CDR2 SMNVEV (reference sequence). The CDR3 DNA reads TGTGCCAGCAGTATTACAGGGGGCTATGGCCGGGGGAACACTGAAGCTTTCTTT. Protein sequence: CASSITGGYGRGNTEAFF.

This chain joins TRBV5-1 and TRBJ2-1; TRBD2 matches 10 bases. This CDR3 has 17 residues. Germline V gene sequence: CDR1 SGHRS, CDR2 YFSETQ. V lost 0 bases, J lost 9 bases, and 12 bases stayed unmatched. The CDR3 spells CASSLDLSGGPDSEQFF. The CDR3 coding sequence is TGCGCCAGCAGCTTGGACCTTAGCGGGGGGCCAGATAGTGAGCAGTTCTTC.

This clone was picked up a small number of times. The identical CDR3 is also encoded by other nucleotide sequences in the sample. The V and J genes are TRBV2 and TRBJ1-1; possible D gene TRBD1, 6 bases. Germline values: CDR1 SNHLY, CDR2 FYNNEI. Deletions cut 4 bases from V and 6 bases from J, with 9 bases between. The CDR3 is made up of 12 amino acids. In DNA form, the CDR3 reads TGTGCCAGCAGTGGTAACAGGGCTGAAGCTTTCTTT. This encodes CASSGNRAEAFF. Full variable domain (outside the CDR3, taken from reference TRBV2 and TRBJ1-1): EPEVTQTPSHQVTQMGQEVILRCVPISNHLYFYWYRQILGQKVEFLVSFYNNEISEKSEIFDDQFSVERPDGSNFTLKIRSTKLEDSAMYFCASSGNRAEAFFGQGTRLTVV.

This clone was observed a handful of times. The rearrangement uses TRBV4-3 and TRBJ2-7, with TRBD1 matching over 9 bases. V lost 3 bases to trimming and J lost 3 bases; unmatched junction nucleotides: 12. CDR1 is LGHNA, CDR2 YSLEER, per germline. The CDR3 has 17 amino acids. The CDR3 DNA follows: TGCGCCAGCAGCCACCACGGGACAGGGCCCTTGGGCTACGAGCAGTACGTC. It specifies CASSHHGTGPLGYEQYV.

In this sample, this clone turned up a few times. The chain uses TRBV5-6 and TRBJ1-2; D gene uncertain. The ends were cut back, 4 bases at V and 2 bases at J, with 6 bases in the middle. The V gene's germline CDR1 is SGHDT and CDR2 YYEEEE. The CDR3 contains 12 residues. CDR3 sequence: CASSEGNYGYTF. CDR3 sequence (DNA): TGTGCCAGCAGCGAGGGAAACTATGGCTACACCTTC.

The rearrangement links TRBV2 to TRBJ1-1, with 12 bases that match TRBD1. The CDR3 runs 18 residues. The V gene's germline CDR1 is SNHLY and CDR2 FYNNEI. V shed 7 bases, J shed 5 bases, and the junction held 17 bases outside the gene matches. DNA of the CDR3: TGTGCCAGCACCCAGGCCGGGACAGGGGGCTATTTGAGGACTGAAGCTTTCTTT. This sequence encodes CASTQAGTGGYLRTEAFF.